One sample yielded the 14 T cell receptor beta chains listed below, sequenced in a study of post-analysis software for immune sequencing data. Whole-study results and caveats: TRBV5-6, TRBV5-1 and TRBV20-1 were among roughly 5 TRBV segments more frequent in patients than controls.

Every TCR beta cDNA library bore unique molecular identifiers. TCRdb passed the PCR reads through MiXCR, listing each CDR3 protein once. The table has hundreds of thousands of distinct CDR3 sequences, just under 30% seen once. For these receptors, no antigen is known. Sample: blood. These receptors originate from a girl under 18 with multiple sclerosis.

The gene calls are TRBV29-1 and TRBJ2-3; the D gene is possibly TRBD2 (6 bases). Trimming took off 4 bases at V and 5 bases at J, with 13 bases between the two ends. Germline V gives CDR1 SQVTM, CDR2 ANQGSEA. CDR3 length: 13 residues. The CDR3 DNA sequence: TGCAGCGTTGCCTTCGGGGGAATAGATACGCAGTATTTT. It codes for CSVAFGGIDTQYF.

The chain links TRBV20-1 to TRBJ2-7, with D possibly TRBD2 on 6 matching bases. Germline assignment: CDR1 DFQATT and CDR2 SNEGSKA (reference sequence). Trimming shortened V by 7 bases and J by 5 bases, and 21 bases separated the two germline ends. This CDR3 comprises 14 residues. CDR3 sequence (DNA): TGCAGTGTAAAGATCAGGACTAAGCTCCACGAGCAGTACTTC. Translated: CSVKIRTKLHEQYF.

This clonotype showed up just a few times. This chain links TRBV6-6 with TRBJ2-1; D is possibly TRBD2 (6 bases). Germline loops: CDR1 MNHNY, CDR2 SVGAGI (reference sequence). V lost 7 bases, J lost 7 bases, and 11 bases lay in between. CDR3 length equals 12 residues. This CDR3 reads CASTPAGNEQFF. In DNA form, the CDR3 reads TGTGCCAGCACCCCGGCGGGGAATGAGCAGTTCTTC.

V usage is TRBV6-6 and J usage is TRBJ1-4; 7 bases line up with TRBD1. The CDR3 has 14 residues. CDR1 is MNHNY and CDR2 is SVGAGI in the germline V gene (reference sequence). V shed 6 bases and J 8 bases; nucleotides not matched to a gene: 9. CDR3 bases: TGTGCCAGCAGCAGACAGGGCGGGAGCGAAAAACTGTTTTTT. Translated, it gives CASSRQGGSEKLFF.

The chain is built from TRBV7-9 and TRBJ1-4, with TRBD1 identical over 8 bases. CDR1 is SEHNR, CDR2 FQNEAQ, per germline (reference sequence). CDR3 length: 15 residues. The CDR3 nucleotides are TGTGGCTGTTCCCAGGGGGCAGGGCCTAATGAAAAACTGTTTTTT. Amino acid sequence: CGCSQGAGPNEKLFF.

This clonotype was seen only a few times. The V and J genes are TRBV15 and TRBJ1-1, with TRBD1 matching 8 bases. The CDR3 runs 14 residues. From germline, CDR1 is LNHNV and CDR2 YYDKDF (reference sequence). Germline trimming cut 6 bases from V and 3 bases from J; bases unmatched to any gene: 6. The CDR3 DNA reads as TGTGCCACCAGGACGACAGGGGAATACACTGAAGCTTTCTTT. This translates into CATRTTGEYTEAFF.

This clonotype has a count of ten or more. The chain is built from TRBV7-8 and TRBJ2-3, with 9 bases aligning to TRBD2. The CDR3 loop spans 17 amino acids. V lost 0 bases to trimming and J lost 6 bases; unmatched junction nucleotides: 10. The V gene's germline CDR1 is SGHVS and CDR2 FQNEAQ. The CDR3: CASSLARLAGITDTQYF. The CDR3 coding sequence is TGTGCCAGCAGCTTAGCGCGGCTAGCGGGAATCACGGATACGCAGTATTTT. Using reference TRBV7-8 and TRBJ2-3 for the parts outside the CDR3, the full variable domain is GAGVSQSPRYKVAKRGQDVALRCDPISGHVSLFWYQQALGQGPEFLTYFQNEAQLDKSGLPSDRFFAERPEGSVSTLKIQRTQQEDSAVYLCASSLARLAGITDTQYFGPGTRLTVL.

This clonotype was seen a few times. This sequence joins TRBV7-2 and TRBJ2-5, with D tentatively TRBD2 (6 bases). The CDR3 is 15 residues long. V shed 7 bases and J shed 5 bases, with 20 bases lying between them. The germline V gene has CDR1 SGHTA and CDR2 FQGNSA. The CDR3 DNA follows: TGTGCCAGCACCCGGTTTCTCGGGGCGGGGGAGACCCAGTACTTC. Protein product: CASTRFLGAGETQYF.

The CDR3 spells CASSLRVAGGTVEQFF. DNA for the CDR3: TGTGCCAGCAGCCTAAGGGTGGCAGGGGGCACGGTTGAGCAGTTCTTC. This chain links TRBV3-1 with TRBJ2-1, with 8 bases lining up with TRBD1. The V gene end was trimmed by 4 bases and the J gene end by 9 bases; junction bases not matched to a gene: 14. The germline V gene has CDR1 LGHDT and CDR2 YNNKEL (reference sequence). The CDR3 spans 16 residues.

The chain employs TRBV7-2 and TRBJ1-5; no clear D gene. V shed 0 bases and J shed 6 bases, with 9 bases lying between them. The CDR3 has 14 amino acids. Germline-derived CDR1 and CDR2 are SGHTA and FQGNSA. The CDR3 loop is CASSLARGLQPQHF. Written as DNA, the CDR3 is TGTGCCAGCAGCTTAGCGCGTGGTCTTCAGCCCCAGCATTTT.

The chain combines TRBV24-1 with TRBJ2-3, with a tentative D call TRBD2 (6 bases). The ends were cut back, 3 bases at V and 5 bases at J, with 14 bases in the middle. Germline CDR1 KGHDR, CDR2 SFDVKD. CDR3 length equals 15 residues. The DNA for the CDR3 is TGTGCCACCAGTGATACGCGGGGACCCAGAGATACGCAGTATTTT. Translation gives CATSDTRGPRDTQYF.

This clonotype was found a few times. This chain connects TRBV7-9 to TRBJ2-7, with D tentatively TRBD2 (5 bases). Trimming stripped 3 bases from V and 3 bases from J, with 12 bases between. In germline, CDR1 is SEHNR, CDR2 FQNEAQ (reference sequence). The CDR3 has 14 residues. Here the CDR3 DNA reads TGTGCCAGCAGCTTGCCGGGAACTAACTACGAGCAGTACTTC. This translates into CASSLPGTNYEQYF.

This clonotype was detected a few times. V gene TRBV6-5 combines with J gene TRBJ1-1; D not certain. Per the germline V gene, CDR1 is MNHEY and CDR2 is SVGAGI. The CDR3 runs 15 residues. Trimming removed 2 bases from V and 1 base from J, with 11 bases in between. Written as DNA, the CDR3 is TGTGCCAGCAGTTACAGCCGAGGGAGGAACACTGAAGCTTTCTTT. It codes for CASSYSRGRNTEAFF.

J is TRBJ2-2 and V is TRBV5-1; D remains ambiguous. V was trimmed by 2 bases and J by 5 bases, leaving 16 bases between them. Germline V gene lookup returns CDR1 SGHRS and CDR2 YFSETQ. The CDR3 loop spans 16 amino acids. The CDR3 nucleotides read TGCGCCAGCAGCTTATTGATGGACGCCGGAACCGGGGAGCTGTTTTTT. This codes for CASSLLMDAGTGELFF.